One sample yielded the 26 T cell receptor beta chains listed below, sequenced in a study of shared clonotypes between healthy human individuals (dated by TCRdb to 2020 to 2021). CD8 naive samples were CD45RO-negative cells positively selected for CCR7, giving a CD45RA+CCR7+ population that excluded TemRA cells. The library was prepared using the immunoSEQ multiplex PCR assay. The clones in this table, taken by TCRdb from immuneACCESS, are in-frame only. Not every clone is retained; where verified, under half of the shortfall comes from an unresolved V gene, and the cause of the rest is unknown. Within this sample are some 2,100,000 clones, with 85% to 95% of them counted one time only. Roughly 1.7% of the sample is held by the ten biggest clonotypes. Sequenced input: naive CD8+ T cells from PBMCs. Explained via the paper, the cell subset or site label denotes: CD45RA+CCR7+. The receptors originated from a man younger than 35 in good health. Some clones in this sample may be carry-over from other donors' samples.

The chain is built from TRBV28 and TRBJ1-2; 7 positions match TRBD1. This CDR3 has 17 amino acids. Germline V CDR1 and CDR2: MDHEN, SYDVKM. The V and J ends lost 5 bases and 4 bases, in that order; junction bases with no gene match: 16. The CDR3 coding sequence is TGTGCCAGCAGTATAAGACAGGGTAGGGTTTGGGTCTATGGCTACACCTTC. It yields the protein CASSIRQGRVWVYGYTF.

DNA of the CDR3: TGTGCCAGCAGCGCTAGCGGTGGAACTGACACAGATACGCAGTATTTT. It codes for CASSASGGTDTDTQYF. The chain joins TRBV7-9 to TRBJ2-3; 7 bases agree with TRBD2. The CDR3 length is 16 residues. Germline values: CDR1 SEHNR, CDR2 FQNEAQ (reference sequence). J lost 2 bases, V lost 5 bases, and 10 bases had no gene match.

V is TRBV10-3 and J is TRBJ2-1; D not resolved. The CDR3 consists of 13 residues. Germline CDR1 and CDR2: ENHRY and SYGVKD. The V end was cut by 2 bases, the J end by 7 bases, with 9 bases between. CDR3 sequence (DNA): TGTGCCATCAGTGAGCCGCTCACAAATGAGCAGTTCTTC. Its translation is CAISEPLTNEQFF.

This clone was seen a single time. The sample contains more than one DNA sequence encoding this CDR3. The chain joins TRBV7-9 to TRBJ2-7; a weak D match, TRBD1 (6 bases). The CDR3 has 19 amino acids. V lost 9 bases, J lost 1 base, and 31 bases lay in between. Germline CDR1 is SEHNR and CDR2 is FQNEAQ (reference sequence). CDR3 sequence (DNA): TGTGCCAGTAGCGAGGGTGTGGGACATTGGATATCTGGGTCCTACGAGCAGTACTTC. Translated: CASSEGVGHWISGSYEQYF.

The chain uses TRBV11-2 and TRBJ2-7, with TRBD1 as a possible D gene (5 bases). CDR1 SGHAT and CDR2 FQNNGV come from the germline V gene. The CDR3 has 16 amino acids. The V end was cut by 1 base, the J end by 3 bases, with 16 bases between. DNA of the CDR3: TGTGCCAGCAGCTTAGTAGGTCAGGGAATCAACTACGAGCAGTACTTC. Translating gives CASSLVGQGINYEQYF.

The rearrangement links TRBV9 to TRBJ2-6; the match to TRBD1 covers 12 bases. With 4 bases clipped from V and 2 bases from J, the junction kept 10 bases outside the gene matches. Germline V gives CDR1 SGDLS, CDR2 YYNGEE. The CDR3 is 19 amino acids. DNA of the CDR3: TGTGCCAGCAGCTTCTCCCCGGGACAGGGGGCGGCTGGGGCCAACGTCCTGACTTTC. Translation gives CASSFSPGQGAAGANVLTF.

This clone appeared a few times. The chain employs TRBV7-9 and TRBJ1-1; the match to TRBD1 covers 8 bases. Germline trimming cut 6 bases from V and 4 bases from J; bases unmatched to any gene: 13. This CDR3 is 16 amino acids long. Germline assignment: CDR1 SEHNR and CDR2 FQNEAQ (reference sequence). The CDR3 region is CASRNRQGPNFTEAFF. CDR3 DNA sequence: TGTGCCAGCAGGAACAGACAGGGGCCCAATTTCACTGAAGCTTTCTTT. The complete variable domain, with remaining parts taken from reference TRBV7-9 and TRBJ1-1, reads DTGVSQNPRHKITKRGQNVTFRCDPISEHNRLYWYRQTLGQGPEFLTYFQNEAQLEKSRLLSDRFSAERPKGSFSTLEIQRTEQGDSAMYLCASRNRQGPNFTEAFFGQGTRLTVV.

The chain joins TRBV11-3 to TRBJ2-1; no reliable D call. Germline CDR1 reads SGHNT; CDR2 reads YENEEA. Trimming stripped 5 bases from V and 0 bases from J, with 11 bases between. The CDR3 is 15 residues long. CDR3 sequence: CASSPSPSSYNEQFF. The CDR3 region has the DNA TGTGCCAGCAGCCCGTCCCCGAGCTCCTACAATGAGCAGTTCTTC.

The J gene is TRBJ1-1, the V gene TRBV27, with a possible D match to TRBD1 (6 bases). Trimming shortened V by 6 bases and J by 0 bases, and 11 bases separated the two germline ends. Per the germline V gene, CDR1 is MNHEY and CDR2 is SMNVEV (reference sequence). The CDR3 is 14 amino acids. The CDR3 nucleotides read TGTGCCAGCAGAACAACAGGGTTGAACACTGAAGCTTTCTTT. It encodes CASRTTGLNTEAFF.

V gene TRBV5-4 combines with J gene TRBJ2-7; D is unresolved. V was cut by 0 bases and J by 7 bases, with 8 bases left in between. Germline V lookup: CDR1 SGHNT, CDR2 YYREEE (reference sequence). There are 12 residues in the CDR3. Written as DNA, the CDR3 is TGTGCCAGCAGCTTGGACGAACGGGAGCAGTACTTC. It specifies CASSLDEREQYF.

The chain combines TRBV19 with TRBJ1-1, with a tentative D call TRBD1 (5 bases). V lost 7 bases to trimming and J lost 7 bases, with 22 bases between them. The germline V gene encodes CDR1 LNHDA and CDR2 SQIVND (reference sequence). The CDR3 extends over 15 amino acids. CDR3 in DNA: TGTGCCAGTACTTTATCAACCGGGACCTCTATTGAAGCTTTCTTT. It yields the protein CASTLSTGTSIEAFF.

Notes on this clone: Other DNA sequences in this specimen translate into the identical CDR3. The V call is TRBV28, the J call TRBJ2-7, with D unresolved. The CDR3 is made up of 11 amino acids. The germline V gene has CDR1 MDHEN and CDR2 SYDVKM. Trimming cost V 10 bases and J 3 bases, with 10 bases left between them. CDR3 nucleotides: TGTGCCACCAGACGGGTCTACGAGCAGTACTTC. It yields the protein CATRRVYEQYF.

The genes are TRBV9 and TRBJ2-7; TRBD2 matches 10 bases. Trimming removed 2 bases from V and 4 bases from J; junction bases left unmatched: 6. In germline, CDR1 is SGDLS, CDR2 YYNGEE. CDR3 length: 15 residues. The CDR3 nucleotides read TGTGCCAGCAGCGTCACTAGCGGGAAAGAATACGAGCAGTACTTC. Its translation: CASSVTSGKEYEQYF.

The CDR3 loop is CASSTRTTTDEQYF. DNA for the CDR3: TGTGCCAGTAGTACTAGGACTACCACAGACGAGCAGTACTTC. This sequence joins TRBV19 and TRBJ2-7, with D maybe TRBD2 (6 bases). Germline V lookup: CDR1 LNHDA, CDR2 SQIVND (reference sequence). The CDR3 totals 14 residues. V was clipped by 4 bases and J by 5 bases, with 15 bases between them.

The rearrangement joins TRBV7-3 to TRBJ1-2, with D perhaps matching TRBD1 (5 bases). Trimming stripped 1 base from V and 3 bases from J, with 15 bases between. The germline gives CDR1 SGHTA, CDR2 FQGTGA. The CDR3 has 16 amino acids. CDR3 sequence reads: CASSLIVGGEHYGYTF. In nucleotides, the CDR3 is TGTGCCAGCAGCTTAATAGTTGGGGGGGAGCACTATGGCTACACCTTC.

With respect to this clone: The sample carries other DNA sequences with the same CDR3. The gene calls are TRBV9 and TRBJ2-1; 10 nucleotides align to TRBD2. V was pared by 2 bases and J by 6 bases, with 5 bases of the junction left unmatched. This CDR3 is built from 15 residues. Germline lookup yields CDR1 SGDLS and CDR2 YYNGEE. CDR3 region: CASSVRLAGVNEQFF. The CDR3 DNA sequence: TGTGCCAGCAGCGTCCGGCTAGCGGGAGTCAATGAGCAGTTCTTC.

The chain couples TRBV2 to TRBJ2-3; TRBD2 aligns across 11 bases. After removal of 5 bases from V and 2 bases from J, the junction contained 3 bases not matched to a gene. The CDR3 contains 15 residues. Germline-derived CDR1 and CDR2 are SNHLY and FYNNEI. As DNA, the CDR3 is TGTGCCAGCAGTTTTAGCGGGAGGGACACAGATACGCAGTATTTT. It encodes CASSFSGRDTDTQYF. Complete variable domain (other parts from reference TRBV2 and TRBJ2-3): EPEVTQTPSHQVTQMGQEVILRCVPISNHLYFYWYRQILGQKVEFLVSFYNNEISEKSEIFDDQFSVERPDGSNFTLKIRSTKLEDSAMYFCASSFSGRDTDTQYFGPGTRLTVL.

The chain has TRBV5-4 and TRBJ2-1; the match to TRBD2 covers 13 bases. Trimming took 9 bases from V and 7 from J; bases not matched to a gene: 7. The CDR3 runs to 14 residues. Germline V gene sequence: CDR1 SGHNT, CDR2 YYREEE (reference sequence). DNA of the CDR3: TGTGCCACTCGGGGGACTAGCGGGATGAATGAGCAGTTCTTC. It specifies CATRGTSGMNEQFF.

The genes are TRBV6-7 and TRBJ2-7, with 11 nucleotides matching TRBD1. TRBV6-7 is identified as an open reading frame with a role that is uncertain. The CDR3 totals 16 residues. The trim removed 2 bases at V and 3 bases at J, leaving 6 bases unmatched. CDR3 sequence (DNA): TGTGCCAGCAGTTACCCCCGGGACAGGGGGATCTACGAGCAGTACTTC. Its protein is CASSYPRDRGIYEQYF.

This chain joins TRBV6-4 and TRBJ2-3; no definite D call. Trimming removed 3 bases at V and 7 bases at J, with 14 bases between. The CDR3 covers 14 residues. Germline V gene data show CDR1 as MRHNA and CDR2 as SNTAGT. CDR3 residues: CASSERLPPYTQYF. CDR3 sequence (DNA): TGTGCCAGCAGTGAGCGACTTCCCCCCTATACGCAGTATTTT.

This clone was recorded once. This sample also contains other DNA sequences that code for the same CDR3. The chain employs TRBV2 and TRBJ2-7; 10 bases agree with TRBD2. V trimming: 5 bases; J trimming: 0 bases; junction bases outside the gene matches: 1. Germline loops: CDR1 SNHLY, CDR2 FYNNEI. There are 14 residues in the CDR3. This CDR3 reads CASSPSGSSYEQYF. The CDR3 region has the DNA TGTGCCAGCAGTCCTAGCGGGAGCTCCTACGAGCAGTACTTC.

The CDR3 sequence is CASSPRADISSYEQYF. The CDR3 region has the DNA TGTGCCAGCAGCCCCCGGGCAGACATAAGCTCCTACGAGCAGTACTTC. The rearrangement links TRBV11-2 to TRBJ2-7; D is undetermined. V dropped 5 bases and J dropped 0 bases, with 17 bases sitting between them. The CDR3 extends over 16 amino acids. In germline, CDR1 is SGHAT, CDR2 FQNNGV.

V usage is TRBV18 and J usage is TRBJ2-7, with 10 bases lining up with TRBD1. J gave up 2 bases and V 3 bases, and 19 bases lay outside the gene matches. Germline V gene sequence: CDR1 KGHSH, CDR2 LQKENI. The CDR3 consists of 20 residues. CDR3 sequence (DNA): TGTGCCAGCTCACCTAGGCTGGCTACCTGGGGACAGGGGAGGACCTACGAGCAGTACTTC. Translating gives CASSPRLATWGQGRTYEQYF. The full variable domain, in which reference TRBV18 and TRBJ2-7 provide the parts outside the CDR3, is NAGVMQNPRHLVRRRGQEARLRCSPMKGHSHVYWYRQLPEEGLKFMVYLQKENIIDESGMPKERFSAEFPKEGPSILRIQQVVRGDSAAYFCASSPRLATWGQGRTYEQYFGPGTRLTVT.

Worth noting for this clone: The same CDR3 can be traced to other DNA sequences in this sample. The gene calls are TRBV7-9 and TRBJ1-2; D is unclear. The CDR3 has 12 amino acids. With 3 bases removed from V and 2 bases from J, the gap between germline ends came to 4 bases. CDR1 is SEHNR and CDR2 is FQNEAQ in the germline V gene (reference sequence). The CDR3 reads CASSFDNYGYTF. As DNA, the CDR3 is TGTGCCAGCAGCTTCGACAACTATGGCTACACCTTC.

The chain links TRBV7-9 to TRBJ2-7, with D perhaps matching TRBD1 or TRBD2 (5 bases each). This CDR3 contains 12 residues. Trimming removed 1 base from V and 8 bases from J, with 9 bases in between. Germline loops: CDR1 SEHNR, CDR2 FQNEAQ (reference sequence). CDR3 nucleotides: TGTGCCAGCAGCTTAGATCCGGGGCAGCAGTACTTC. Its protein is CASSLDPGQQYF.

The gene calls are TRBV4-1 and TRBJ2-1, with D unresolved. Trimming cost V 4 bases and J 1 base, with 23 bases left between them. CDR3 length equals 19 residues. Germline CDR1 MGHRA, CDR2 YSYEKL. DNA of the CDR3: TGCGCCAGCAGCCCACCTTGGGCCTTGGGCCGGTCGTCCTACAATGAGCAGTTCTTC. Amino acid sequence: CASSPPWALGRSSYNEQFF.